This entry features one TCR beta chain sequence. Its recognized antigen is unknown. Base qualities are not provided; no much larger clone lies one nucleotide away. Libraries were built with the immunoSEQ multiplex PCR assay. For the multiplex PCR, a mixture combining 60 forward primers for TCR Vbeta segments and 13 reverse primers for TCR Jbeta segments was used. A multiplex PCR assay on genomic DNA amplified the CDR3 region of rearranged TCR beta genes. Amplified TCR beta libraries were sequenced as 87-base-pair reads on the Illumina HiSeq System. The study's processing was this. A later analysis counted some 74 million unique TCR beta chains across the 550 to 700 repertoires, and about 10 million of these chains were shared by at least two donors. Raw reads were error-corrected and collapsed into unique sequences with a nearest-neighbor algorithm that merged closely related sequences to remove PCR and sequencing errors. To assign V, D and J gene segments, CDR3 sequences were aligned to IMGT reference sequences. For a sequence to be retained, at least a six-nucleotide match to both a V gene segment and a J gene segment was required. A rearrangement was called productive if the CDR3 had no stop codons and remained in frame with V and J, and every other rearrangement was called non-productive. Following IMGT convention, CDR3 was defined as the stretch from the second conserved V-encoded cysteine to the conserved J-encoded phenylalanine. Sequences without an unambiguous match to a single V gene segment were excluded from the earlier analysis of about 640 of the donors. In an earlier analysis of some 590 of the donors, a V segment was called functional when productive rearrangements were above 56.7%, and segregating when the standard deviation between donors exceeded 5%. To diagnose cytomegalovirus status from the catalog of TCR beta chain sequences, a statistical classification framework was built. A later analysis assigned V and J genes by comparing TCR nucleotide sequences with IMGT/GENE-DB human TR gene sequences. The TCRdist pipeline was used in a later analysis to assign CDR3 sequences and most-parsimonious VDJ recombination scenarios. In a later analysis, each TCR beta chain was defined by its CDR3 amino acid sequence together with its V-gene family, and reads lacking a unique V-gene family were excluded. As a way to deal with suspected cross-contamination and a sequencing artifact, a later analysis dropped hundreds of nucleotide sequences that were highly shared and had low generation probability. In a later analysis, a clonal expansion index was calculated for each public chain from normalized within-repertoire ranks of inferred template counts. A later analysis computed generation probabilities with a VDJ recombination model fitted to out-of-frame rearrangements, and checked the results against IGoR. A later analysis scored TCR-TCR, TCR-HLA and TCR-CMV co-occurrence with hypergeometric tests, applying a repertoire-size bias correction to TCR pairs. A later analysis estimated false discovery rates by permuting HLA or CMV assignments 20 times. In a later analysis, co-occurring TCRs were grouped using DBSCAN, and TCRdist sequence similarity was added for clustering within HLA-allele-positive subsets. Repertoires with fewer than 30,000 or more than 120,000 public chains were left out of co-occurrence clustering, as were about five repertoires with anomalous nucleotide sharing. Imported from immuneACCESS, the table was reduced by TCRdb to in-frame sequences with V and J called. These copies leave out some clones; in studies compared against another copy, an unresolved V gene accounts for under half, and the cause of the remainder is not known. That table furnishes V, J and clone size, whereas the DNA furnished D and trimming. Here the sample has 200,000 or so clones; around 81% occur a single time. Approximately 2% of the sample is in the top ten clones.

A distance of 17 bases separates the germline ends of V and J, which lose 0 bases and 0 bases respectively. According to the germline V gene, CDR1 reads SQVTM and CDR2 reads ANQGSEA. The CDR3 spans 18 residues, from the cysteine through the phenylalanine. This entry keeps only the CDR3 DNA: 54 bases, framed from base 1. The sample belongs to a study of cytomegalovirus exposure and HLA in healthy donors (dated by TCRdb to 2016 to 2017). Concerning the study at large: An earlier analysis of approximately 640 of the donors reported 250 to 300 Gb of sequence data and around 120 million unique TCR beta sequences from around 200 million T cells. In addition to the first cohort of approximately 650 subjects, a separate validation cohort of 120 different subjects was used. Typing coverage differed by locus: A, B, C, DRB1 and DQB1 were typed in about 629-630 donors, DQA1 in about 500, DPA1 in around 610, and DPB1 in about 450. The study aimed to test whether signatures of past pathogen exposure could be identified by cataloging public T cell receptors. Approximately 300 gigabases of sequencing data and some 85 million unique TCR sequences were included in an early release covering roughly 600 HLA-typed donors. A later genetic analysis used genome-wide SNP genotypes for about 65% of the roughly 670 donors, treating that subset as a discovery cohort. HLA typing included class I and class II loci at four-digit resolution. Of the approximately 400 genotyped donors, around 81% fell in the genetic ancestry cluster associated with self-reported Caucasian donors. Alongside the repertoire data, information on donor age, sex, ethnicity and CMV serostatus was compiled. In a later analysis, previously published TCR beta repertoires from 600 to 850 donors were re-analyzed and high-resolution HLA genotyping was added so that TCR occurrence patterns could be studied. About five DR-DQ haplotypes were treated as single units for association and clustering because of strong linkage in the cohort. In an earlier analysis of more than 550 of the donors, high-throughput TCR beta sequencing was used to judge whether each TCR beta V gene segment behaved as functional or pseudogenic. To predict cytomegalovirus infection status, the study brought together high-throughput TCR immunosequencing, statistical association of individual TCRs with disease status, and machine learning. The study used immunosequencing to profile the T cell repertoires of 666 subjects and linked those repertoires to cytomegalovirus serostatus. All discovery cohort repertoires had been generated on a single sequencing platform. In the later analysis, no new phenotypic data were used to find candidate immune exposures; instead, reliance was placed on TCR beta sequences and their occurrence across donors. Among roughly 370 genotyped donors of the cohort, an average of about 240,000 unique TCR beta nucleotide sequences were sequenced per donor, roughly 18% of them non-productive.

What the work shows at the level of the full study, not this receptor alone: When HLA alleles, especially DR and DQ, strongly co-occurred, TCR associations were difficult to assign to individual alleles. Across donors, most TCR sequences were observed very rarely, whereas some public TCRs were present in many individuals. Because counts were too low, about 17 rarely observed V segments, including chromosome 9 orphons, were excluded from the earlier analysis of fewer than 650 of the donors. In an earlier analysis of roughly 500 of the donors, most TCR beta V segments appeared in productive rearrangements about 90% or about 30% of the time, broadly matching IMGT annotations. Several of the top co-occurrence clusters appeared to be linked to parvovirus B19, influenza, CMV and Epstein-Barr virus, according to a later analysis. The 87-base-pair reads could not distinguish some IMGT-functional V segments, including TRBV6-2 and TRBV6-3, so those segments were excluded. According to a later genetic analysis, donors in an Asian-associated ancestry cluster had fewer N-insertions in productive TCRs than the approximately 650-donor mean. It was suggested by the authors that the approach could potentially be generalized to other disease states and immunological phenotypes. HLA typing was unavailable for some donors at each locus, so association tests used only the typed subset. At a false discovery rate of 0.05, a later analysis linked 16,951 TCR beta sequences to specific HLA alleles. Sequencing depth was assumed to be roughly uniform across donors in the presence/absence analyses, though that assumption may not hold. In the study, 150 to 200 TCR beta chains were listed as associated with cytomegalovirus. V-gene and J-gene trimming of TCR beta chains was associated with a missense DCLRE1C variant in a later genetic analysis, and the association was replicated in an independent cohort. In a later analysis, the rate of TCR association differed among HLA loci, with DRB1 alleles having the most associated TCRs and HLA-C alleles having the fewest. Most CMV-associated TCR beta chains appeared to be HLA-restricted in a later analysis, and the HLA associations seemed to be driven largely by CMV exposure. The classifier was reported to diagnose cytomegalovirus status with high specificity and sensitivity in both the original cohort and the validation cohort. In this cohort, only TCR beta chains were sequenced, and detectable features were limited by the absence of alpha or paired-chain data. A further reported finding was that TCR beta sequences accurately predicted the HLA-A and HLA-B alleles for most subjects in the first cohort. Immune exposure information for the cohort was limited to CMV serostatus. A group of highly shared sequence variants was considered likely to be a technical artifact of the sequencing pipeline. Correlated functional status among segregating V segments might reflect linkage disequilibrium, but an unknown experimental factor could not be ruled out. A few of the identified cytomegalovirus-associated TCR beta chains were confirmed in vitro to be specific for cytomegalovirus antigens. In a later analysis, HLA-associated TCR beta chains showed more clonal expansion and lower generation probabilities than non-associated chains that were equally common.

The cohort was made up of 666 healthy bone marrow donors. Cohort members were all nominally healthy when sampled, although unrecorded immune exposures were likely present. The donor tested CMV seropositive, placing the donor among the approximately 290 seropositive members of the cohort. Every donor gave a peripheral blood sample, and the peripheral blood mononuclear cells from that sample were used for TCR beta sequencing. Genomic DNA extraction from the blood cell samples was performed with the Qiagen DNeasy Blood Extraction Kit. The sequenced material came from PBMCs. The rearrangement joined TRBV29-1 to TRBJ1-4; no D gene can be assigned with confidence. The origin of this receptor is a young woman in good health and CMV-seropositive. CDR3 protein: CSVEDLKSGAATNEKLFF. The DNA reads TGCAGCGTTGAAGATCTTAAGTCAGGTGCCGCAACTAATGAAAAACTGTTTTTT.